A selection of T cell receptor beta chains follows, all from one sample in a study of T-cell memory formation after mild COVID-19. TCRdb ran MiXCR on the 5' RACE reads and lists one entry per CDR3 protein. Of around 440,000 distinct CDR3 sequences in the sample, over 15% were seen once. The sequencing sample was made of PBMCs or a T cell subset sorted from them (not recorded which). The receptors stem from an adult woman who had mild COVID-19 (a few samples of this study predate the infection). Cell type and time point are not known. Each CDR3 is given without its conserved first and last residue.

j_call: TRBJ2-1; v_call: TRBV19; cdr3_aa: ASSIQTTSYNEQF
j_call: TRBJ2-7; v_call: TRBV5-4; cdr3_aa: ASSLESSGMIYEQY
j_call: TRBJ2-7; v_call: TRBV13; cdr3_aa: ASSPAYEGGRAYEQY
j_call: TRBJ2-1; v_call: TRBV7-6; cdr3_aa: ASSNGLVERPTVYNEQF
j_call: TRBJ2-7; v_call: TRBV4-1; cdr3_aa: ASSQARGYEQY
j_call: TRBJ2-1; v_call: TRBV3-1; cdr3_aa: ASSQEPLAGGNEQF
j_call: TRBJ2-7; v_call: TRBV10-3; cdr3_aa: AISGTDSRNYEQY
j_call: TRBJ1-1; v_call: TRBV3-1; cdr3_aa: ASSQAGVDTEAF
j_call: TRBJ1-1; v_call: TRBV20-1; cdr3_aa: SATINRVTAEAF
j_call: TRBJ2-7; v_call: TRBV5-1; cdr3_aa: ASSFSGTGEREQY
j_call: TRBJ2-5; v_call: TRBV4-1; cdr3_aa: ASSQDPTSGGVRETQY
j_call: TRBJ1-1; v_call: TRBV5-5; cdr3_aa: AAGWAVGGEAF
j_call: TRBJ2-7; v_call: TRBV6-5; cdr3_aa: ASSYSAEYEQY
j_call: TRBJ1-2; v_call: TRBV5-1; cdr3_aa: ASRGGVADYGYT
j_call: TRBJ2-3; v_call: TRBV12-3/TRBV12-4; cdr3_aa: ASSENSGGARDTQY
j_call: TRBJ2-5; v_call: TRBV3-1; cdr3_aa: ASSQTGTSEKETQY
j_call: TRBJ1-2; v_call: TRBV7-2; cdr3_aa: ASSQQGGSYGYT
j_call: TRBJ1-2; v_call: TRBV4-3; cdr3_aa: ASSQTGEEDGYT
j_call: TRBJ2-7; v_call: TRBV11-2; cdr3_aa: ASSLGLPYEQY
j_call: TRBJ2-5; v_call: TRBV9; cdr3_aa: ASSVGSGGEQETQY
j_call: TRBJ2-3; v_call: TRBV27; cdr3_aa: ASSFQLHTDTQY
j_call: TRBJ1-1; v_call: TRBV11-2; cdr3_aa: ASSFYRGTNTEAF
j_call: TRBJ1-1; v_call: TRBV6-1; cdr3_aa: ASILVAGVRTEAF
j_call: TRBJ1-1; v_call: TRBV4-1; cdr3_aa: ASSFRLVENTEAF
j_call: TRBJ2-3; v_call: TRBV19; cdr3_aa: ASSNPGVRYTDTQY
j_call: TRBJ2-1; v_call: TRBV6-5; cdr3_aa: ASSYSGAAGYNEQF
j_call: TRBJ2-1; v_call: TRBV20-1; cdr3_aa: SARSRGSYNEQF
j_call: TRBJ2-3; v_call: TRBV12-3/TRBV12-4; cdr3_aa: ASRESTDTQY
j_call: TRBJ1-2; v_call: TRBV7-3; cdr3_aa: ASSQDGDGYT
j_call: TRBJ1-1; v_call: TRBV20-1; cdr3_aa: SARDRLTNTEAF
j_call: TRBJ1-2; v_call: TRBV20-1; cdr3_aa: SAVPGGDGYT
j_call: TRBJ2-7; v_call: TRBV20-1; cdr3_aa: SARAGSPYEQY
j_call: TRBJ2-5; v_call: TRBV4-3; cdr3_aa: ASSRTGGGETQY